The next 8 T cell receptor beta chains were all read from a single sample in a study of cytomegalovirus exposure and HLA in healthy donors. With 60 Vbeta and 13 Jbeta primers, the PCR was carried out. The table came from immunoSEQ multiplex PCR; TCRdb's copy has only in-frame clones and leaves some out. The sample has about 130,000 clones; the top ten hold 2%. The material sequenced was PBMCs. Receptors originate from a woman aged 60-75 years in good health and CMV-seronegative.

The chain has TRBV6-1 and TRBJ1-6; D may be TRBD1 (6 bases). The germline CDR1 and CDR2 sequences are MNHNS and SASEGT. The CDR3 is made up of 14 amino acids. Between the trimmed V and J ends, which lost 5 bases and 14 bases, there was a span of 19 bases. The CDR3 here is CASSHDRQVQTLHF. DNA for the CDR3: TGTGCCAGCAGTCACGACCGACAGGTTCAAACCCTCCACTTT.

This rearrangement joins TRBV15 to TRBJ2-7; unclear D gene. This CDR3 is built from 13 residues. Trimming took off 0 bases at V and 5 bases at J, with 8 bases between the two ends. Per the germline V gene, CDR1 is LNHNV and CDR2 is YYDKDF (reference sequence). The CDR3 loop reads CATSRDVEHEQYF. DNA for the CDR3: TGTGCCACCAGCAGAGATGTAGAGCACGAGCAGTACTTC.

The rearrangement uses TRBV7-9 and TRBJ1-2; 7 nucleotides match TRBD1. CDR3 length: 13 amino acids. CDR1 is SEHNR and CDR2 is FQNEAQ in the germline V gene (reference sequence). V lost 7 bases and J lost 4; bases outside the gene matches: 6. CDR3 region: CASTLGQSYGYTF. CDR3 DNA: TGTGCCAGCACCTTGGGACAGAGCTATGGCTACACCTTC.

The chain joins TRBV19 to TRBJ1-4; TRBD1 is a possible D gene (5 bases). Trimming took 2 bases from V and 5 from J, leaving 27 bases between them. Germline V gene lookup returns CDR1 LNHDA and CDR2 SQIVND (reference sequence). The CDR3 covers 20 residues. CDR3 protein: CASSIMLFRVGKVPNEKLFF. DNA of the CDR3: TGTGCCAGTAGTATAATGTTGTTCAGGGTAGGGAAAGTACCCAATGAAAAACTGTTTTTT.

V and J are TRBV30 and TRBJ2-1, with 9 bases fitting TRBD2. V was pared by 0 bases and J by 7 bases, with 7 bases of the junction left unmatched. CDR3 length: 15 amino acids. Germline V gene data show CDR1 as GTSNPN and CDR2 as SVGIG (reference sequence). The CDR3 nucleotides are TGTGCCTGGAGTGTGGGGACTAGCTCCCTAAATGAGCAGTTCTTC. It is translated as CAWSVGTSSLNEQFF.

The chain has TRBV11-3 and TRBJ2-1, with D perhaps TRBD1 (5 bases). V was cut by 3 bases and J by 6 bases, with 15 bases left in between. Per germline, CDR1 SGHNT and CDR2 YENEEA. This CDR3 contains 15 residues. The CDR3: CASSFWVKGLNEQFF. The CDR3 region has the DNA TGTGCCAGCAGCTTTTGGGTAAAGGGGCTCAATGAGCAGTTCTTC. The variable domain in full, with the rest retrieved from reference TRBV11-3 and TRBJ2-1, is EAGVVQSPRYKIIEKKQPVAFWCNPISGHNTLYWYLQNLGQGPELLIRYENEEAVDDSQLPKDRFSAERLKGVDSTLKIQPAELGDSAVYLCASSFWVKGLNEQFFGPGTRLTVL.

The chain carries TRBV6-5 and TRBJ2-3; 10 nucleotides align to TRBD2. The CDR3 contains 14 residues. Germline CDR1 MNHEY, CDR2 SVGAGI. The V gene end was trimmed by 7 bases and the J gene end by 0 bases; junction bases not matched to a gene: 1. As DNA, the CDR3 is TGTGCCAGCATGGGACTAGCGAGCACAGATACGCAGTATTTT. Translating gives CASMGLASTDTQYF.

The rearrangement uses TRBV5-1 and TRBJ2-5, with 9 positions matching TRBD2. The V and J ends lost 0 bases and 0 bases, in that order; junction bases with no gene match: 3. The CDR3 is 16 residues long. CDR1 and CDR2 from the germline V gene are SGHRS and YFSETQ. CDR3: CASSLVLAGNQETQYF. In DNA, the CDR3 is TGCGCCAGCAGCTTGGTTCTAGCGGGAAACCAAGAGACCCAGTACTTC.